This is a list of T cell receptor beta chains from one sample in a study of blood T cell repertoires in COVID-19. Profiling relied on immunoSEQ multiplex PCR, and the TCRdb table lists in-frame clones only, not all of them. The sample has roughly 150,000 clones; approximately 88% are singletons. Sequenced input: peripheral blood. These receptors were obtained from an elderly woman with active or convalescent COVID-19. Both conserved end residues are part of each CDR3. Fields, in order: CDR3 length, clone size, D gene, J gene, V gene, CDR3 DNA, CDR3 protein. A D gene is named only where the DNA matches it firmly. For some rows the clone size is stated as once, few or many, or as a class when expanded; others skip it.

13 few - TRBJ2-2 TRBV11-3 TGTGCCAGCAGCTTTGACAGGCACGGGGAGCTGTTTTTT CASSFDRHGELFF
13 - - TRBJ1-2 TRBV15 TGTGCCACCAGCAGAGACACTAACTATGGCTACACCTTC CATSRDTNYGYTF
16 - - TRBJ1-4 TRBV6-2/TRBV6-3 TGTGCCAGCAGCCTCACCCCCCGACACGATAATGAAAAACTGTTTTTT CASSLTPRHDNEKLFF
14 - - TRBJ1-1 TRBV19 TGTGCCAGTAGTATAACGACACGGAACACTGAAGCTTTCTTT CASSITTRNTEAFF
14 few TRBD1 TRBJ1-1 TRBV19 TGTGCCAGTAGATGGGGGACAGTGAACACTGAAGCTTTCTTT CASRWGTVNTEAFF
15 - - TRBJ1-2 TRBV27 TGTGCCAGCAGTTCCCAATCTACCGGGGACTATGGCTACACCTTC CASSSQSTGDYGYTF
18 - - TRBJ2-2 TRBV3-1/TRBV3-2 TGTGCCAGCAGCCTCCGTTTGGCGGGCGCGACCTCGTCCGGGGAGCTGTTTTTT CASSLRLAGATSSGELFF
15 few - TRBJ1-1 TRBV18 TGTGCCAGCTCACCCGGGGGAGGGAGACGAACTGAAGCTTTCTTT CASSPGGGRRTEAFF
14 once - TRBJ2-3 TRBV2 TGTGCCAGCACTCGAGGGTTAATAACAGATACGCAGTATTTT CASTRGLITDTQYF
15 - - TRBJ1-1 TRBV21-1 TGTGCCAGCAGCAGACGACAGACCAAGGGGACTGAAGCTTTCTTT CASSRRQTKGTEAFF
14 few - TRBJ1-1 TRBV11-3 TGTGCCAGCAGCTTAGCGCAACGGAGGACCGAAGCTTTCTTT CASSLAQRRTEAFF
14 few TRBD1 TRBJ1-4 TRBV9 TGTGCCAGCAGCCAGGGGGCCGGGGATGAAAAACTGTTTTTT CASSQGAGDEKLFF
17 - - TRBJ1-2 TRBV5-1 TGCGCCAGCAGCCTGCCAAGACAGTCGGAGACGAACTATGGCTACACCTTC CASSLPRQSETNYGYTF
16 - TRBD2 TRBJ2-7 TRBV7-2 TGTGCCAGCAGCGGTCAGGTAGCGGGGGGGTCCTACGAGCAGTACTTC CASSGQVAGGSYEQYF
13 few TRBD1 TRBJ2-2 TRBV19 TGTGCCTCTCGCAAGGGGGCCGACGGGGAGCTGTTTTTT CASRKGADGELFF
17 once TRBD1 TRBJ2-7 TRBV7-2 TGTGCCAGCACCGAGGCGCGCACCGGACAGGGGGCAGGCGAGCAGTACTTC CASTEARTGQGAGEQYF
14 few - TRBJ2-7 TRBV6-5 TGTGCCAGCAGCGCTCAGGATGGGAGCTACGAGCAGTACTTC CASSAQDGSYEQYF
16 - TRBD1 TRBJ1-2 TRBV10-3 TGTGCCATCAGTACCCTCGGGACAGCGAGAAGCTATGGCTACACCTTC CAISTLGTARSYGYTF
13 - - TRBJ2-1 TRBV12-3/TRBV12-4 TGTGCCAGCAGCCTCTCGAGGGTTCGGGAGCAGTTCTTC CASSLSRVREQFF